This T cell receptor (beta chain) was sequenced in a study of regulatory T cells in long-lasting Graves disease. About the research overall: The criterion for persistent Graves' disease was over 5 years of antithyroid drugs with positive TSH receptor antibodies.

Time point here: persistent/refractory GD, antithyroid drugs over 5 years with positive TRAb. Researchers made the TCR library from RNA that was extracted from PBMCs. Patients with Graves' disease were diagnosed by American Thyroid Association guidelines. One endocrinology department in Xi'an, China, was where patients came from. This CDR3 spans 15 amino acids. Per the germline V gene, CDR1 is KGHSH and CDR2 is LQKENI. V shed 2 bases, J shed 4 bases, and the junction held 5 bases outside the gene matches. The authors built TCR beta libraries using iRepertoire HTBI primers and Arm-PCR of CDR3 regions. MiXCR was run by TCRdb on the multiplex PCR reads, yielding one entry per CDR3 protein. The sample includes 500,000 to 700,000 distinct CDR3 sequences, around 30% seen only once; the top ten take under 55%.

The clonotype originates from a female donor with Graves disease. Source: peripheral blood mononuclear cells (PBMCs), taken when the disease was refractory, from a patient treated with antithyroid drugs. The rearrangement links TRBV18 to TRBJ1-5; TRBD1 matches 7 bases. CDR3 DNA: TGTGCCAGCTCACCAGGGCCAGGGGGAAATCAGCCCCAGCATTTT. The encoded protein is CASSPGPGGNQPQHF. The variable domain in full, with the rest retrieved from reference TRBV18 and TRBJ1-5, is NAGVMQNPRHLVRRRGQEARLRCSPMKGHSHVYWYRQLPEEGLKFMVYLQKENIIDESGMPKERFSAEFPKEGPSILRIQQVVRGDSAAYFCASSPGPGGNQPQHFGDGTRLSIL.